This is a list of T cell receptor beta chains from one sample in a study of cytomegalovirus exposure and HLA in healthy donors. Libraries were prepared by immunoSEQ multiplex PCR; TCRdb keeps only in-frame clonotypes and omits some of them. Of roughly 150,000 clones in the sample, over 60% were seen once. Sequenced material: PBMCs. The receptors were sampled from a man aged 40-49 years in good health and CMV-seronegative. The CDR3 runs from the conserved cysteine through the conserved F or W. The D gene is left open where the match is weak. The size of a clone is reported for some rows only, either as once, few or many, or as a class for expanded clones.

cdr3_length j_call v_call d_call clone_size cdr3_nt cdr3_aa
15 TRBJ2-7 TRBV27 TRBD2 few TGTGCCAGCAGTCCCTGGACTAGCGGGAGCCACGAGCAGTACTTC CASSPWTSGSHEQYF
15 TRBJ2-1 TRBV7-9 TRBD1 few TGTGCCAGCAGCTTGAGGGACAGGCTTTACAATGAGCAGTTCTTC CASSLRDRLYNEQFF
15 TRBJ2-1 TRBV7-6 . . TGTGCCAGCAGCTTAACTCGGACAGATTACAATGAGCAGTTCTTC CASSLTRTDYNEQFF
15 TRBJ2-1 TRBV5-1 TRBD2 . TGCGCCAGCAGATTCATAGCGGGGGGATACAATGAGCAGTTCTTC CASRFIAGGYNEQFF
16 TRBJ2-7 TRBV28 . . TGTGCCAGCAGCCCCAAGGCTTTGACTAGAGCCTACGAGCAGTACTTC CASSPKALTRAYEQYF
15 TRBJ2-6 TRBV2 . few TGTGCCAGAGAGACAGGCAGCTCTGGGGCCAACGTCCTGACTTTC CARETGSSGANVLTF
15 TRBJ1-2 TRBV27 TRBD1 . TGTGCCAGCAGTTTACGGACAGGGGGGGACTATGGCTACACCTTC CASSLRTGGDYGYTF
13 TRBJ1-5 TRBV5-1 . once TGCGCCAGCAGCCGCTCGGGGTTGCAGCCCCAGCATTTT CASSRSGLQPQHF
16 TRBJ1-4 TRBV5-1 . few TGCGCCAGCAGCTCGGCTGACCGGGACACCAATGAAAAACTGTTTTTT CASSSADRDTNEKLFF
15 TRBJ2-2 TRBV10-2 . . TGCGCCAGCAGGGAACAGGGCGGATTGGCCGGGGAGCTGTTTTTT CASREQGGLAGELFF
14 TRBJ2-7 TRBV5-1 . . TGCGCCAGCACCCAGACGGAGGTTTCCTACGAGCAGTACTTC CASTQTEVSYEQYF
15 TRBJ1-3 TRBV5-1 . . TGCGCCAGCAAGATTGATGAGAGCTCTGGAAACACCATATATTTT CASKIDESSGNTIYF
15 TRBJ2-2 TRBV9 . . TGTGCCAGCAGCGTGAGCCAGGCCCCCCTCGGGGAGCTGTTTTTT CASSVSQAPLGELFF
17 TRBJ2-1 TRBV9 . . TGTGCCAGCAGCGTAGACGATGCCTCTAGCTCCTACAATGAGCAGTTCTTC CASSVDDASSSYNEQFF
15 TRBJ1-6 TRBV7-2 TRBD1 . TGTGCCAGCAGCTCCATCACAGGGGGCCTTTCACCCCTCCACTTT CASSSITGGLSPLHF
15 TRBJ2-3 TRBV29-1 . . TGCAGCGTTGAAGAAGGGGCAGGCGCCTCTAATACGCAGTATTTT CSVEEGAGASNTQYF
14 TRBJ1-1 TRBV7-9 . . TGTGCCAGCAGCTTAGGCCAGGGTGTCACTGAAGCTTTCTTT CASSLGQGVTEAFF
14 TRBJ2-7 TRBV5-6 . . TGTGCCAGCAGCTTGGCGGGGACAAACTACGAGCAGTACTTC CASSLAGTNYEQYF
14 TRBJ1-4 TRBV5-1 . few TGCGCCAGCAGCCCAAACAGGGTTCGTGAAAAACTGTTTTTT CASSPNRVREKLFF
16 TRBJ2-7 TRBV7-2 TRBD1 few TGTGCCAGCAGCTTACAGACGGGACAGGGTATATACGAGCAGTACTTC CASSLQTGQGIYEQYF
12 TRBJ1-1 TRBV6-6 TRBD1 . TGTGCCAGCAGCCCAGGGGGCGCGGGAGCTTTCTTT CASSPGGAGAFF
14 TRBJ1-4 TRBV7-9 . few TGTGCCAGCAGCACCCGACAGGTGAATGAAAAACTGTTTTTT CASSTRQVNEKLFF
13 TRBJ2-1 TRBV6-4 . medium-sized TGTGCCAGCAGTGAGTCTTCCTACAATGAGCAGTTCTTC CASSESSYNEQFF
21 TRBJ1-1 TRBV5-1 TRBD1 . TGCGCCAGCAGCTTGACGGGGACAGGGGGCGCGCGGGTCGGGTCGAACACTGAAGCTTTCTTT CASSLTGTGGARVGSNTEAFF
15 TRBJ1-4 TRBV5-1 TRBD1 once TGCGCCAGCAGCTTTCTAGGGGGCGGGTTAAGAAAACTGTTTTTT CASSFLGGGLRKLFF
14 TRBJ1-2 TRBV7-2 TRBD1 . TGTGCCAGCAGCCCTGACAGGGTTGGGTATGGCTACACCTTC CASSPDRVGYGYTF
16 TRBJ2-3 TRBV5-1 . . TGCGCCAGCAGCTTTGCACTTTTGGGGGGTGAGGATACGCAGTATTTT CASSFALLGGEDTQYF
13 TRBJ1-2 TRBV6-5 . . TGTGCCAGCAGCCCCGACAGGAACTATGGCTACACCTTC CASSPDRNYGYTF
18 TRBJ2-3 TRBV29-1 TRBD2 . TGCAGCGTTGACCTCACTAGCGGACTAACTCCGAGCACAGATACGCAGTATTTT CSVDLTSGLTPSTDTQYF
15 TRBJ2-5 TRBV6-5 . . TGTGCCAGCAGTTACTCGGGCACAGGGCGTGGGACCCAGTACTTC CASSYSGTGRGTQYF
15 TRBJ2-1 TRBV7-9 TRBD2 few TGTGCCAGCAGCTTTAATCTAGCGGGAGCCAATGAGCAGTTCTTC CASSFNLAGANEQFF
13 TRBJ1-1 TRBV27 . few TGTGCCAGCAGAAGGGGCCTAAACACTGAAGCTTTCTTT CASRRGLNTEAFF